Below are 7 T cell receptor beta chains sequenced from a single sample in a study of T-cell memory formation after mild COVID-19. TCRdb processed the 5' RACE reads anew with MiXCR; each CDR3 protein has one entry. Here the sample spans 270,000 or so distinct CDR3 sequences, 18% being singletons. The sequenced sample consisted of PBMCs or a T cell subset sorted from them (not recorded which). The receptors derive from a man younger than 35 who had mild COVID-19 (a few samples of this study predate the infection). Cell type and time point are not known.

J is TRBJ1-1 and V is TRBV7-2; D is unclear. The V and J ends lost 5 bases and 4 bases respectively, with 8 bases between them. The CDR3 runs to 12 residues. CDR1 is SGHTA and CDR2 is FQGNSA in the germline V gene. For the CDR3, the DNA is TGTGCCAGCAGCCGAACAGTCACTGAAGCTTTCTTT. It encodes CASSRTVTEAFF.

The V gene is TRBV6-5, the J gene TRBJ2-3; no clear D. CDR3 size: 16 residues. Germline V CDR1 and CDR2: MNHEY, SVGAGI. Trimming cost V 0 bases and J 0 bases, with 10 bases left between them. The CDR3 DNA reads TGTGCCAGCAGTTACTCGATTTCTTCTAGCACAGATACGCAGTATTTT. This gives the protein CASSYSISSSTDTQYF.

V and J are TRBV29-1 and TRBJ2-3; no firm D call. This CDR3 region has 12 residues. Trimming took off 4 bases at V and 6 bases at J, with 11 bases between the two ends. Germline CDR1 and CDR2: SQVTM and ANQGSEA. DNA of the CDR3: TGCAGCGTTGTGGTTGTTTTCGATACGCAGTATTTT. This gives the protein CSVVVVFDTQYF.

The rearrangement uses TRBV28 and TRBJ2-5; 8 bases match TRBD1. The ends lost 3 bases at V and 4 bases at J; junction bases unmatched: 10. Germline CDR1 reads MDHEN; CDR2 reads SYDVKM. There are 16 residues in the CDR3. The CDR3 DNA reads as TGTGCCAGCAGTTTTCTGGCTGACAGGGGTAGAGAGACCCAGTACTTC. Residues: CASSFLADRGRETQYF.

The V gene is TRBV6-5, the J gene TRBJ2-4; 8 nucleotides align to TRBD1. V shed 0 bases and J 3 bases; nucleotides not matched to a gene: 4. CDR3 length: 16 residues. CDR1 and CDR2 from the germline V gene are MNHEY and SVGAGI. Here the CDR3 reads CASSYSTTGVKNIQYF. As DNA, the CDR3 is TGTGCCAGCAGTTACTCGACGACAGGGGTCAAAAACATTCAGTACTTC.

This clonotype was seen at least ten times. As DNA, the CDR3 is TGTGCCAGCAGCTTCCGTAACTATGGCTACACCTTC. Its translation is CASSFRNYGYTF. The chain couples TRBV7-2 to TRBJ1-2; D not certain. Looked up from germline, CDR1 is SGHTA and CDR2 is FQGNSA. V lost 3 bases to trimming and J lost 1 base, with 3 bases between them. There are 12 residues in the CDR3.

The J gene is TRBJ1-1, the V gene TRBV9; D possibly corresponds to TRBD1 (5 bases). The CDR3 runs to 14 residues. CDR1 is SGDLS and CDR2 is YYNGEE in the germline V gene. V gave up 0 bases and J gave up 4 bases, with 10 bases separating them. In DNA form, the CDR3 reads TGTGCCAGCAGCGTAGGCAGGGCTCTCACTGAAGCTTTCTTT. This translates into CASSVGRALTEAFF.